This paragraph reports one T cell receptor (beta chain). The data derive from a study of somatic mutations in cytotoxic T cells in rheumatoid arthritis. Some clones are missing from TCRdb's copy, which holds only in-frame ones; the method was immunoSEQ multiplex PCR. The table shows tens of thousands of clones, with 84% occurring only once. The clonotype comes from a man aged 35-49 years in good health. What was sequenced was CD8+ T cells sorted from blood.

As DNA, the CDR3 is TGTGCCAGCAGCCCCGTGGGCTCTGGAAACACCATATATTTT. It is translated as CASSPVGSGNTIYF. This rearrangement joins TRBV11-2 to TRBJ1-3, with D unresolved. Looked up from germline, CDR1 is SGHAT and CDR2 is FQNNGV. V was cut by 5 bases and J by 0 bases, with 8 bases left in between. The CDR3 has 14 residues.